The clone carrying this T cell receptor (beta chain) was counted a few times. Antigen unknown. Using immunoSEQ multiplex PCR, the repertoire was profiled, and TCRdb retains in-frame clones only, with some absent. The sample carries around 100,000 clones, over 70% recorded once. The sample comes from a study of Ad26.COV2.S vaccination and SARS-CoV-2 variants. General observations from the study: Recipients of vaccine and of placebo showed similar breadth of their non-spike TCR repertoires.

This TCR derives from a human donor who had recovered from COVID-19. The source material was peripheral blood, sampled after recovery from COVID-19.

Here the CDR3 DNA reads TGTGCCAGCAGTGTCCTCCAAGCTTTCTTT. Its translation: CASSVLQAFF. The gene calls are TRBV2 and TRBJ1-1; D remains unclear. CDR3 length: 10 amino acids. Germline V gene data show CDR1 as SNHLY and CDR2 as FYNNEI. V gave up 4 bases and J gave up 9 bases, with 6 bases separating them. The full variable domain, with the rest looked up from reference TRBV2 and TRBJ1-1, is EPEVTQTPSHQVTQMGQEVILRCVPISNHLYFYWYRQILGQKVEFLVSFYNNEISEKSEIFDDQFSVERPDGSNFTLKIRSTKLEDSAMYFCASSVLQAFFGQGTRLTVV.